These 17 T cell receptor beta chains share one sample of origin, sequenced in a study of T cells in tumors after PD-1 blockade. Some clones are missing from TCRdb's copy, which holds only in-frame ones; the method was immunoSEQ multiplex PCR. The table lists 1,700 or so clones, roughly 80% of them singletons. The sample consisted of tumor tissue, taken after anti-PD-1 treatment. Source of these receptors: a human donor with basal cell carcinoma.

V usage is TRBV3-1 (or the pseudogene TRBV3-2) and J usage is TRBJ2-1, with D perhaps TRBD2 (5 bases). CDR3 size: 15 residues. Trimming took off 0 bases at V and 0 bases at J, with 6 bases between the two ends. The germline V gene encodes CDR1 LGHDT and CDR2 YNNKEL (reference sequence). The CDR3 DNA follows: TGTGCCAGCAGCCAAGAGGCGGGCTCCTACAATGAGCAGTTCTTC. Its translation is CASSQEAGSYNEQFF.

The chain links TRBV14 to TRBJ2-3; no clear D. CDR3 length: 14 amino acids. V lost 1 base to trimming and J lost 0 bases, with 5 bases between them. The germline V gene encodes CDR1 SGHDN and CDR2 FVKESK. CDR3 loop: CASSQVGSTDTQYF. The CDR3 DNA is TGTGCCAGCAGCCAAGTGGGAAGCACAGATACGCAGTATTTT.

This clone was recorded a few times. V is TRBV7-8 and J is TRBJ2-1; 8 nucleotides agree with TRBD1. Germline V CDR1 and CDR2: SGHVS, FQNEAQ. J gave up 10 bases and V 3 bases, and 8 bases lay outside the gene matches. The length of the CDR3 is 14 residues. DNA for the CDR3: TGTGCCAGCAGCTTGCAGGGGGCGCCGGAGGAGCAGTTCTTC. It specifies CASSLQGAPEEQFF. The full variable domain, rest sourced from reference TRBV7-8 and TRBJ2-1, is GAGVSQSPRYKVAKRGQDVALRCDPISGHVSLFWYQQALGQGPEFLTYFQNEAQLDKSGLPSDRFFAERPEGSVSTLKIQRTQQEDSAVYLCASSLQGAPEEQFFGPGTRLTVL.

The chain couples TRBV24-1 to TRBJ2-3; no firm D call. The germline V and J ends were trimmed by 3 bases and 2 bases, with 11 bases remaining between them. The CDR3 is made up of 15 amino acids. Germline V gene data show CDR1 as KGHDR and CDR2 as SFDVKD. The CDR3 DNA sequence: TGTGCCACCAGTGATGAGCCCGGGTCCACAGATACGCAGTATTTT. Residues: CATSDEPGSTDTQYF.

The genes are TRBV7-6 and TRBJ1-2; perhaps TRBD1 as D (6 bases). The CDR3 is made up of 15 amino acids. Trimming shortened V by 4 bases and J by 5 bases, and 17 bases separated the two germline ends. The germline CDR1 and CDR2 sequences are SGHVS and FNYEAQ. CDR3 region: CASSSQGIGKYGYTF. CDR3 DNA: TGTGCCAGCAGCTCGCAGGGGATAGGGAAGTATGGCTACACCTTC.

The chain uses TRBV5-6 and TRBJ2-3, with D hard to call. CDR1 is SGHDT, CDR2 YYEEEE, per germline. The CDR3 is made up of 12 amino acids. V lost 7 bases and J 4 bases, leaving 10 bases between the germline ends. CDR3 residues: CASVKPPDTQYF. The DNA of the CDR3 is TGTGCCAGCGTCAAGCCCCCAGATACGCAGTATTTT.

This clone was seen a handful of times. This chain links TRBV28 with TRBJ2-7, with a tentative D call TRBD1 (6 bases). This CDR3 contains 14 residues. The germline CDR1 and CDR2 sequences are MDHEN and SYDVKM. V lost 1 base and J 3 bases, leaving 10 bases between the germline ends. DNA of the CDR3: TGTGCCAGCAGTTTATCAGGGGCCAACTACGAGCAGTACTTC. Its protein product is CASSLSGANYEQYF.

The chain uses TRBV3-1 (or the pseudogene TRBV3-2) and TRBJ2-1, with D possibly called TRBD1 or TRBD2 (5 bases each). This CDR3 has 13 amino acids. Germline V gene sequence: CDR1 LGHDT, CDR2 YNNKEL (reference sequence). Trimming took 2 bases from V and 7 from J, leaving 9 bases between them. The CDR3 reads CASSQSGGNEQFF. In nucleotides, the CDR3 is TGTGCCAGCAGCCAAAGTGGGGGTAATGAGCAGTTCTTC.

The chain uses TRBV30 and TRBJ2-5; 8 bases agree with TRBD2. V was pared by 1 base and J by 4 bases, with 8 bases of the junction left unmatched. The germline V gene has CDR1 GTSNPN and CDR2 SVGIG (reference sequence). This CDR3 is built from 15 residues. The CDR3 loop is CAWSDGSGKGETQYF. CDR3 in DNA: TGTGCCTGGAGTGATGGTAGCGGGAAAGGAGAGACCCAGTACTTC.

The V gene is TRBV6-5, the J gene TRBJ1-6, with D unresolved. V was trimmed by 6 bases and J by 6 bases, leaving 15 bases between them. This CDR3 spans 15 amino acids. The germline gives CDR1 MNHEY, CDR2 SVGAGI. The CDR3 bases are TGTGCCAGCAGGATACAGCCGGGCATTAATTCACCCCTCCACTTT. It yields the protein CASRIQPGINSPLHF.

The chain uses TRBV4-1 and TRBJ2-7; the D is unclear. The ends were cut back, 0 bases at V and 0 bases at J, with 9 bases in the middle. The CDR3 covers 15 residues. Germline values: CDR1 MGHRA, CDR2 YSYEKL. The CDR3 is CASSQEHWSSYEQYF. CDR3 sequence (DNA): TGCGCCAGCAGCCAAGAACATTGGAGCTCCTACGAGCAGTACTTC.

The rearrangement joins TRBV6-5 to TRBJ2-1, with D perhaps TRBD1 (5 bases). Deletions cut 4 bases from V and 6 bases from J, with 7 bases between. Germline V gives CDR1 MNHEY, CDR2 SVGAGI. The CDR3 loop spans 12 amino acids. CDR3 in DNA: TGTGCCAGCAGTTCCAGGGCCAATGAGCAGTTCTTC. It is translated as CASSSRANEQFF.

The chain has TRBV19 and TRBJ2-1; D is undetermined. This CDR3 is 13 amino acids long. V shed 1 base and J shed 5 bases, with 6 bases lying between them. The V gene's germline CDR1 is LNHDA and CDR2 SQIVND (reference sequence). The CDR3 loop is CASSIVLNNEQFF. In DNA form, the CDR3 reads TGTGCCAGTAGTATAGTCTTGAACAATGAGCAGTTCTTC.

Here the CDR3 reads CASSQVAQVQYF. The CDR3 DNA is TGTGCCAGCAGCCAAGTTGCACAGGTGCAGTACTTC. The rearrangement joins TRBV3-1 (or the pseudogene TRBV3-2) to TRBJ2-5; possibly TRBD1 for D (5 bases). The CDR3 covers 12 residues. V lost 1 base, J lost 11 bases, and 11 bases lay in between. CDR1 LGHDT and CDR2 YNNKEL come from the germline V gene (reference sequence).

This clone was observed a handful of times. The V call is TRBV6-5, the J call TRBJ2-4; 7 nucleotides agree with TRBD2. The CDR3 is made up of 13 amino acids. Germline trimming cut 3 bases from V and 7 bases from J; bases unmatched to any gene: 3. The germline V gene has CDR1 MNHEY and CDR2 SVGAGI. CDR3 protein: CASSYQGGNIQYF. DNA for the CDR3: TGTGCCAGCAGTTATCAGGGAGGGAACATTCAGTACTTC.

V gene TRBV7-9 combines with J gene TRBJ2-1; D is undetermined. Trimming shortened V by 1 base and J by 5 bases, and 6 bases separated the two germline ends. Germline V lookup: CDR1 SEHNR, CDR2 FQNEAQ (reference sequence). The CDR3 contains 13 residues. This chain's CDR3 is CASSLGQNNEQFF. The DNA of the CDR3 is TGTGCCAGCAGCTTAGGGCAGAACAATGAGCAGTTCTTC.

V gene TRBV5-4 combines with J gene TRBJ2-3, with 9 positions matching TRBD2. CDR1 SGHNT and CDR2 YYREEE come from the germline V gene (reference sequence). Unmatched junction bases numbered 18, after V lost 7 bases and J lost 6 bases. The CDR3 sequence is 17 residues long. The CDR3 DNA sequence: TGTGCCAGCCGACGCAAGGGGCTAGCGGGGCCTGGGGATACGCAGTATTTT. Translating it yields CASRRKGLAGPGDTQYF.